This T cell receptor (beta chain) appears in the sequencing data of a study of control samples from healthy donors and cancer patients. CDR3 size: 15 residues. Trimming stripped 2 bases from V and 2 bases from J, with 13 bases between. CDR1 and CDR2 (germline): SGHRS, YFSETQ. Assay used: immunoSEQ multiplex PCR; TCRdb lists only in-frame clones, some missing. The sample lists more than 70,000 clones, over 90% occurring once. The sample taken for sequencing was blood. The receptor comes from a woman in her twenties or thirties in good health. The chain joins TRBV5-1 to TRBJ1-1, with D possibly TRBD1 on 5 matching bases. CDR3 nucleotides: TGCGCCAGCAGCTTCACGGGACCTGGTAACACTGAAGCTTTCTTT. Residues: CASSFTGPGNTEAFF.